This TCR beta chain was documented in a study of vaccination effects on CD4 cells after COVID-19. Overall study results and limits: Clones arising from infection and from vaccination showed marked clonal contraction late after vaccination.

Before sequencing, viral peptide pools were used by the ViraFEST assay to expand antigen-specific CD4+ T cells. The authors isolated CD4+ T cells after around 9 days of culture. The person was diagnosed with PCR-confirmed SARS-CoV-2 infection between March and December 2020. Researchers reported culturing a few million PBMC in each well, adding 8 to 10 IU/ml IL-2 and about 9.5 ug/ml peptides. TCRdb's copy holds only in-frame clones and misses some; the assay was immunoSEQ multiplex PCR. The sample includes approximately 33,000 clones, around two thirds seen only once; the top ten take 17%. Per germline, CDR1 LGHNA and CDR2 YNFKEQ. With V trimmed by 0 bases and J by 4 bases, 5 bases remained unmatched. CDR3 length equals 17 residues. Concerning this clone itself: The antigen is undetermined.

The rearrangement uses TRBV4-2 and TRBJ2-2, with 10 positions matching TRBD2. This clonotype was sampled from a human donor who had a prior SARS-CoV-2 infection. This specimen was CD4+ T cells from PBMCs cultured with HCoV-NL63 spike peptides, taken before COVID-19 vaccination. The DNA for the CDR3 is TGTGCCAGCAGCCAAGAGGGGCAGCGGGAGGGCACCGGGGAGCTGTTTTTT. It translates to CASSQEGQREGTGELFF.